Included here is one TCR beta chain sequence, with context. What it binds is not known. This CDR3 is built from 16 residues. Germline trimming cut 3 bases from V and 3 bases from J; bases unmatched to any gene: 5. Per germline, CDR1 SGHDN and CDR2 FVKESK. Using its own MiXCR run on the PCR reads, TCRdb lists one record per CDR3 protein. The sample has about 40,000 distinct CDR3 sequences; less than 20% are singletons. The sample comes from a study of molecular identifiers for immune sequencing clone quantification. Study-wide context: Naive CD8 cell RNA, from roughly 20,000 or 100,000 cells, was split five ways in replicates, with four sequenced. Study-wide findings and caveats: Highly expanded clones may be undercounted when identical TCR molecules share barcodes. More than 97% of effector molecules, versus under 1% of naive-cell molecules, belonged to clones above 20 RNA copies.

For naive CD8 T cells, sorting used the CD8+CD4-CCR7+CD45RA+ phenotype. The TCR comes from a human donor in good health. Some libraries in this study had Jurkat cell RNA spiked in. The V call is TRBV14, the J call TRBJ2-3; 11 bases align to TRBD1. The material sequenced was naive CD8+ T cells from blood, with Jurkat cell RNA spiked in. Subset denoted: FACS-sorted CD8+CD4-CCR7+CD45RA+ naive T cells. CDR3 DNA: TGTGCCAGCAGCCAGACACGGGACAGGGGGACAGATACGCAGTATTTT. Translated, it gives CASSQTRDRGTDTQYF. Supplemented by reference TRBV14 and TRBJ2-3, the full variable domain reads EAGVTQFPSHSVIEKGQTVTLRCDPISGHDNLYWYRRVMGKEIKFLLHFVKESKQDESGMPNNRFLAERTGGTYSTLKVQPAELEDSGVYFCASSQTRDRGTDTQYFGPGTRLTVL.